A selection of T cell receptor beta chains follows, all from one sample in a study of radiation and T cells in renal cell carcinoma. TCRdb's copy holds only in-frame clones and misses some; the assay was immunoSEQ multiplex PCR. The data show some 140,000 clones, 70% to 90% seen once. This material consisted of blood, taken from a patient whose treatment included radiotherapy and nephrectomy. Source of these receptors: a woman aged 45 to 65 with renal cell carcinoma. Each CDR3 is given with its conserved first and last residue. The D gene is left open where the match is weak. A clone size is listed for some rows: how often the clone was seen (once, few, many), or a class if it is expanded.

cdr3_length: 15
clone_size: NA
v_call: TRBV6-5
d_call: NA
j_call: TRBJ1-4
cdr3_nt: TGTGCCAGCAGTCCCGAGCGGGGGGTTCGGGAAAAACTGTTTTTT
cdr3_aa: CASSPERGVREKLFF

cdr3_length: 16
clone_size: NA
v_call: TRBV5-1
d_call: NA
j_call: TRBJ2-7
cdr3_nt: TGCGCCAGCAGCCTCCACCTGGACGCGGCACCTTACGAGCAGTACTTC
cdr3_aa: CASSLHLDAAPYEQYF

cdr3_length: 13
clone_size: NA
v_call: TRBV7-7
d_call: NA
j_call: TRBJ2-2
cdr3_nt: TGTGCTAGCAGCCCCGTGTCGGTCGGGGAGCTGTTTTTT
cdr3_aa: CASSPVSVGELFF

cdr3_length: 15
clone_size: NA
v_call: TRBV5-1
d_call: NA
j_call: TRBJ1-2
cdr3_nt: TGCGCCAGCAGCCCCGGGACGCAGCAACGCTATGGCTACACCTTC
cdr3_aa: CASSPGTQQRYGYTF

cdr3_length: 15
clone_size: NA
v_call: TRBV6-5
d_call: NA
j_call: TRBJ1-4
cdr3_nt: TGTGCCAGCAGTTTCGACGGGACAACTAATGAAAAACTGTTTTTT
cdr3_aa: CASSFDGTTNEKLFF

cdr3_length: 12
clone_size: NA
v_call: TRBV5-1
d_call: NA
j_call: TRBJ2-7
cdr3_nt: TGCGCCAGCAGCTTGCCGGCCGTCGAGCAGTACTTC
cdr3_aa: CASSLPAVEQYF

cdr3_length: 16
clone_size: NA
v_call: TRBV18
d_call: NA
j_call: TRBJ2-7
cdr3_nt: TGTGCCAGCTCTCCCCTTTCTCAGGGAGTTAACTACGAGCAGTACTTC
cdr3_aa: CASSPLSQGVNYEQYF

cdr3_length: 17
clone_size: NA
v_call: TRBV18
d_call: NA
j_call: TRBJ2-1
cdr3_nt: TGTGCCAGCTCACCACCACTTCGGGACACGGGAAGGGGGGAGCAGTTCTTC
cdr3_aa: CASSPPLRDTGRGEQFF

cdr3_length: 15
clone_size: NA
v_call: TRBV29-1
d_call: NA
j_call: TRBJ2-1
cdr3_nt: TGCAGCGTGCTGGGGGGCTCCGATCCGAACAATGAGCAGTTCTTC
cdr3_aa: CSVLGGSDPNNEQFF

cdr3_length: 12
clone_size: NA
v_call: TRBV7-6
d_call: NA
j_call: TRBJ1-2
cdr3_nt: TGTGCCAGCAGCTTAGCTGTGGGGGGCTACACCTTC
cdr3_aa: CASSLAVGGYTF

cdr3_length: 14
clone_size: NA
v_call: TRBV7-9
d_call: NA
j_call: TRBJ2-7
cdr3_nt: TGTGCCAGCAGCTCCGGGACGGTTCCCTACGAGCAGTACTTC
cdr3_aa: CASSSGTVPYEQYF

cdr3_length: 15
clone_size: few
v_call: TRBV6-4
d_call: TRBD2
j_call: TRBJ2-3
cdr3_nt: TGTGCCAGCAGTGAGACTAGCGGGGGCACAGATACGCAGTATTTT
cdr3_aa: CASSETSGGTDTQYF

cdr3_length: 14
clone_size: NA
v_call: TRBV5-1
d_call: NA
j_call: TRBJ1-1
cdr3_nt: TGCGCCAGCAGCTTGGCCGAAGGGAGGACTGAAGCTTTCTTT
cdr3_aa: CASSLAEGRTEAFF

cdr3_length: 12
clone_size: NA
v_call: TRBV29-1
d_call: NA
j_call: TRBJ1-1
cdr3_nt: TGCAGCGTTGAAAGGATGAACACTGAAGCTTTCTTT
cdr3_aa: CSVERMNTEAFF

cdr3_length: 15
clone_size: once
v_call: TRBV7-9
d_call: NA
j_call: TRBJ1-4
cdr3_nt: TGTGCCAGCAGCTTAGTGGGACAAACTAATGAAAAACTGTTTTTT
cdr3_aa: CASSLVGQTNEKLFF

cdr3_length: 15
clone_size: once
v_call: TRBV14
d_call: NA
j_call: TRBJ1-6
cdr3_nt: TGTGCCAGCAGCCCGTCAGGGGTCGGTCTTTCACCCCTCCACTTT
cdr3_aa: CASSPSGVGLSPLHF

cdr3_length: 16
clone_size: NA
v_call: TRBV9
d_call: NA
j_call: TRBJ2-7
cdr3_nt: TGTGCCAGCAGCGTCCATGACAGTAACCTTATATACGAGCAGTACTTC
cdr3_aa: CASSVHDSNLIYEQYF

cdr3_length: 13
clone_size: once
v_call: TRBV6-1
d_call: TRBD1
j_call: TRBJ1-2
cdr3_nt: TGTGCCAGCAGGCCTACAGGGGATTATGGCTACACCTTC
cdr3_aa: CASRPTGDYGYTF

cdr3_length: 17
clone_size: NA
v_call: TRBV5-8
d_call: TRBD1
j_call: TRBJ1-4
cdr3_nt: TGTGCCAGCAGCCGCGGGACAGGGGTTGCAACTAATGAAAAACTGTTTTTT
cdr3_aa: CASSRGTGVATNEKLFF

cdr3_length: 15
clone_size: NA
v_call: TRBV9
d_call: NA
j_call: TRBJ1-1
cdr3_nt: TGTGCCAGCAGCCCCCAACAGGGTCAGAACACTGAAGCTTTCTTT
cdr3_aa: CASSPQQGQNTEAFF

cdr3_length: 14
clone_size: NA
v_call: TRBV7-6
d_call: NA
j_call: TRBJ2-5
cdr3_nt: TGTGCCAGCAGCTTAGCGCGGGGATCCGAGACCCAGTACTTC
cdr3_aa: CASSLARGSETQYF

cdr3_length: 17
clone_size: once
v_call: TRBV18
d_call: NA
j_call: TRBJ2-3
cdr3_nt: TGTGCCAGCTCACCCAAAGGGGGAGGGACGAGCACAGATACGCAGTATTTT
cdr3_aa: CASSPKGGGTSTDTQYF

cdr3_length: 15
clone_size: NA
v_call: TRBV11-2
d_call: TRBD2
j_call: TRBJ2-1
cdr3_nt: TGTGCCAGCAGCCCGGGACTAGCGGTGAACAATGAGCAGTTCTTC
cdr3_aa: CASSPGLAVNNEQFF

cdr3_length: 14
clone_size: NA
v_call: TRBV5-5
d_call: NA
j_call: TRBJ1-4
cdr3_nt: TGTGCCAGCAGCTCCGGGGGCTCGGGTGAAAAACTGTTTTTT
cdr3_aa: CASSSGGSGEKLFF

cdr3_length: 14
clone_size: NA
v_call: TRBV5-1
d_call: TRBD1
j_call: TRBJ1-1
cdr3_nt: TGCGCCAGCAGCCTAACACAGGGGGTGGCTGAAGCTTTCTTT
cdr3_aa: CASSLTQGVAEAFF

cdr3_length: 13
clone_size: NA
v_call: TRBV9
d_call: TRBD1
j_call: TRBJ1-1
cdr3_nt: TGTGCCAGCAACCGACAGGGCGGCACTGAAGCTTTCTTT
cdr3_aa: CASNRQGGTEAFF

cdr3_length: 14
clone_size: NA
v_call: TRBV12-5
d_call: NA
j_call: TRBJ2-7
cdr3_nt: TGTGCTAGTGGTTTGGGGACACTTTCCTACGAGCAGTACTTC
cdr3_aa: CASGLGTLSYEQYF

cdr3_length: 13
clone_size: NA
v_call: TRBV13
d_call: NA
j_call: TRBJ1-1
cdr3_nt: TGTGCCAGCAGCCTCAACAGGAACACTGAAGCTTTCTTT
cdr3_aa: CASSLNRNTEAFF

cdr3_length: 13
clone_size: NA
v_call: TRBV27
d_call: NA
j_call: TRBJ2-3
cdr3_nt: TGTGCCAGCAGTTTATCGTCCCGAGATACGCAGTATTTT
cdr3_aa: CASSLSSRDTQYF

cdr3_length: 16
clone_size: NA
v_call: TRBV6-1
d_call: NA
j_call: TRBJ1-1
cdr3_nt: TGTGCCAGCAGTGAAGCATTGGTGGGGCAATGGACTGAAGCTTTCTTT
cdr3_aa: CASSEALVGQWTEAFF

cdr3_length: 12
clone_size: NA
v_call: TRBV6-1
d_call: NA
j_call: TRBJ1-2
cdr3_nt: TGTGCCAGCAGTGAGGGGGATCGGGGCTACACCTTC
cdr3_aa: CASSEGDRGYTF

cdr3_length: 13
clone_size: once
v_call: TRBV9
d_call: TRBD1
j_call: TRBJ1-3
cdr3_nt: TGTGCCAGCGGCAGGGGGCTTGGAAACACCATATATTTT
cdr3_aa: CASGRGLGNTIYF

cdr3_length: 17
clone_size: NA
v_call: TRBV2
d_call: NA
j_call: TRBJ2-6
cdr3_nt: TGTGCCAGCAGTGAATTAGCTTTTCATCCTGGGGCCAACGTCCTGACTTTC
cdr3_aa: CASSELAFHPGANVLTF

cdr3_length: 15
clone_size: NA
v_call: TRBV19
d_call: NA
j_call: TRBJ2-1
cdr3_nt: TGTGCCAGTAGTATAGATCGCGACCGTCTTAATGAGCAGTTCTTC
cdr3_aa: CASSIDRDRLNEQFF

cdr3_length: 16
clone_size: once
v_call: TRBV7-6
d_call: TRBD1
j_call: TRBJ1-3
cdr3_nt: TGTGCCAGCAGCGATTCCGGGACAGGGCCAGGAAACACCATATATTTT
cdr3_aa: CASSDSGTGPGNTIYF

cdr3_length: 13
clone_size: many
v_call: TRBV6-5
d_call: NA
j_call: TRBJ2-7
cdr3_nt: TGTGCCAGCGGGATCGGATCCCGCTACGAGCAGTACTTC
cdr3_aa: CASGIGSRYEQYF

cdr3_length: 14
clone_size: NA
v_call: TRBV10-3
d_call: TRBD2
j_call: TRBJ2-5
cdr3_nt: TGTGCCATGGGTAGCGGGGGGGCCCCAGAGACCCAGTACTTC
cdr3_aa: CAMGSGGAPETQYF

cdr3_length: 15
clone_size: NA
v_call: TRBV19
d_call: NA
j_call: TRBJ1-6
cdr3_nt: TGTGCCAGTAGTATTATCACGGAAGGGAATTCACCCCTCCACTTT
cdr3_aa: CASSIITEGNSPLHF

cdr3_length: 16
clone_size: NA
v_call: TRBV6-5
d_call: NA
j_call: TRBJ1-2
cdr3_nt: TGTGCCAGCAGTTACTCGACCACCTGGCGGAACTATGGCTACACCTTC
cdr3_aa: CASSYSTTWRNYGYTF

cdr3_length: 16
clone_size: NA
v_call: TRBV18
d_call: NA
j_call: TRBJ2-6
cdr3_nt: TGTGCCAGCTCACTCTCCGACCTCTCTGGGGCCAACGTCCTGACTTTC
cdr3_aa: CASSLSDLSGANVLTF

cdr3_length: 16
clone_size: NA
v_call: TRBV2
d_call: NA
j_call: TRBJ1-5
cdr3_nt: TGTGCCAGCAGTCCGGACCTACTGAAGGCGCATCAGCCCCAGCATTTT
cdr3_aa: CASSPDLLKAHQPQHF

cdr3_length: 16
clone_size: NA
v_call: TRBV18
d_call: TRBD1
j_call: TRBJ2-1
cdr3_nt: TGTGCCAGCTCACCTCAACAGGGGAGCCCGCTCAATGAGCAGTTCTTC
cdr3_aa: CASSPQQGSPLNEQFF

cdr3_length: 14
clone_size: NA
v_call: TRBV7-8
d_call: NA
j_call: TRBJ2-1
cdr3_nt: TGTGCCAGCAGCGGCCGGGACGGAAACAATGAGCAGTTCTTC
cdr3_aa: CASSGRDGNNEQFF

cdr3_length: 13
clone_size: NA
v_call: TRBV7-9
d_call: NA
j_call: TRBJ2-3
cdr3_nt: TGTGCCAGCAGCTCGGACAGTTATTATACGCAGTATTTT
cdr3_aa: CASSSDSYYTQYF